These T cell receptor beta chains were read from a single sample in a study of technical replicates of blood from a handful of donors. Assay: immunoSEQ multiplex PCR; the TCRdb copy retains only in-frame clones and omits some. The data hold tens of thousands of clones, with about 91% observed a single time. The specimen sequenced was T cells isolated from PBMCs. These receptors originate from a human donor in good health. CDR3s include the opening cysteine and the closing phenylalanine or tryptophan. The order of the fields is clone size, J gene, V gene, D gene, CDR3 DNA, CDR3 protein. D genes are given only for firm matches. Some rows mark clone size as missing; the rest say once, few, many or name a class of expanded clone.

clone size: -; J gene: TRBJ1-1; V gene: TRBV7-9; D gene: TRBD1; CDR3 DNA: TGTGCCAGCAGCTCCCCATCCCCCGGACAGGGGGCTGAAGCTTTCTTT; CDR3 protein: CASSSPSPGQGAEAFF
clone size: -; J gene: TRBJ2-1; V gene: TRBV29-1; D gene: -; CDR3 DNA: TGCAGCGTTGAAGATTTCCCGGGGGGCCGGGGGGATGAGCAGTTCTTC; CDR3 protein: CSVEDFPGGRGDEQFF
clone size: -; J gene: TRBJ2-1; V gene: TRBV5-1; D gene: TRBD2; CDR3 DNA: TGCGCCAGCAGCAGAACTAGCGGGACCTACAATGAGCAGTTCTTC; CDR3 protein: CASSRTSGTYNEQFF
clone size: -; J gene: TRBJ2-3; V gene: TRBV5-6; D gene: -; CDR3 DNA: TGTGCCAGCAGCTTTGGGACGGAGGGGACAGATACGCAGTATTTT; CDR3 protein: CASSFGTEGTDTQYF
clone size: -; J gene: TRBJ2-7; V gene: TRBV19; D gene: -; CDR3 DNA: TGTGCCAGTAGTTTCGGGGGCGAGCAGTACTTC; CDR3 protein: CASSFGGEQYF
clone size: -; J gene: TRBJ2-1; V gene: TRBV19; D gene: TRBD2; CDR3 DNA: TGTGCCAGTAGAACGGCGGCGGGAGGTCTGAATGAGCAGTTCTTC; CDR3 protein: CASRTAAGGLNEQFF
clone size: -; J gene: TRBJ1-1; V gene: TRBV7-8; D gene: -; CDR3 DNA: TGTGCCAGCAACGATTTGGGAGAGATGAACACTGAAGCTTTCTTT; CDR3 protein: CASNDLGEMNTEAFF
clone size: -; J gene: TRBJ1-3; V gene: TRBV5-1; D gene: TRBD1; CDR3 DNA: TGCGCCAGCAGCTTCCAGGGGGCTGGAAACACCATATATTTT; CDR3 protein: CASSFQGAGNTIYF
clone size: once; J gene: TRBJ2-2; V gene: TRBV19; D gene: -; CDR3 DNA: TGTGCCAGTACCGGGGGACTCGGGGAGCTGTTTTTT; CDR3 protein: CASTGGLGELFF
clone size: -; J gene: TRBJ2-3; V gene: TRBV9; D gene: TRBD1; CDR3 DNA: TGTGCCAGCAGCGTCGGGACAGGGGGTAGCACAGATACGCAGTATTTT; CDR3 protein: CASSVGTGGSTDTQYF
clone size: -; J gene: TRBJ1-1; V gene: TRBV2; D gene: -; CDR3 DNA: TGTGCCAGCAGTGGGGAGGGAATTGATGAAGCTTTCTTT; CDR3 protein: CASSGEGIDEAFF
clone size: -; J gene: TRBJ2-5; V gene: TRBV5-1; D gene: TRBD2; CDR3 DNA: TGCGCCAGCAGACGCGGGGGCCAAGAGACCCAGTACTTC; CDR3 protein: CASRRGGQETQYF
clone size: -; J gene: TRBJ2-7; V gene: TRBV10-2; D gene: -; CDR3 DNA: TGCGCCAGTTCCCGGGGCTACGAGCAGTACTTC; CDR3 protein: CASSRGYEQYF
clone size: few; J gene: TRBJ1-1; V gene: TRBV30; D gene: -; CDR3 DNA: TGTGCCTGGAGTGGGCGGAGGAACACTGAAGCTTTCTTT; CDR3 protein: CAWSGRRNTEAFF
clone size: -; J gene: TRBJ1-1; V gene: TRBV7-8; D gene: -; CDR3 DNA: TGTGCCAGCAGTTCCAATGGGGGCCTCACTGAAGCTTTCTTT; CDR3 protein: CASSSNGGLTEAFF
clone size: -; J gene: TRBJ2-1; V gene: TRBV5-6; D gene: TRBD2; CDR3 DNA: TGTGCCAGCAGCTTGATAAAACTAGCGGGGGGGTACAATGAGCAGTTCTTC; CDR3 protein: CASSLIKLAGGYNEQFF
clone size: -; J gene: TRBJ2-1; V gene: TRBV7-8; D gene: -; CDR3 DNA: TGTGCCAGCAGCTCCGAGCGGAGTCTGCAGTTCTTC; CDR3 protein: CASSSERSLQFF
clone size: -; J gene: TRBJ2-7; V gene: TRBV5-1; D gene: -; CDR3 DNA: TGCGCCAGCAGCGTAAGTGGAGGGCGCTCCTACGAGCAGTACTTC; CDR3 protein: CASSVSGGRSYEQYF
clone size: once; J gene: TRBJ2-1; V gene: TRBV30; D gene: -; CDR3 DNA: TGTGCCTGGAGTTTGGACACGGACAATGAGCAGTTCTTC; CDR3 protein: CAWSLDTDNEQFF
clone size: -; J gene: TRBJ2-3; V gene: TRBV6-1; D gene: TRBD2; CDR3 DNA: TGTGCCAGCAAGTTTGAGCGGGGATTGGCAGATACGCAGTATTTT; CDR3 protein: CASKFERGLADTQYF
clone size: -; J gene: TRBJ1-2; V gene: TRBV20-1; D gene: TRBD1; CDR3 DNA: TGCAGTGCGAGAGGGACAGACACCTTC; CDR3 protein: CSARGTDTF
clone size: once; J gene: TRBJ1-6; V gene: TRBV28; D gene: -; CDR3 DNA: TGTGCCAGCACCCATCTGGAGCTCCCTTTGACCTCCTATAATTCACCCCTCCACTTT; CDR3 protein: CASTHLELPLTSYNSPLHF
clone size: -; J gene: TRBJ1-2; V gene: TRBV5-8; D gene: -; CDR3 DNA: TGTGCCAGCAGCCCGGACAGATACTATGGCTACACCTTC; CDR3 protein: CASSPDRYYGYTF
clone size: -; J gene: TRBJ2-5; V gene: TRBV28; D gene: TRBD2; CDR3 DNA: TGTGCCAGCAGTTTCGGAGGTAGTAGCGGGAGTGGCGAGACCCAGTACTTC; CDR3 protein: CASSFGGSSGSGETQYF
clone size: few; J gene: TRBJ1-1; V gene: TRBV30; D gene: -; CDR3 DNA: TGTGCCTGGAGTGTACCGGGGGGACAAGCTTTCTTT; CDR3 protein: CAWSVPGGQAFF
clone size: -; J gene: TRBJ1-2; V gene: TRBV7-3; D gene: TRBD1; CDR3 DNA: TGTGCCAGCAGCCAGATAGGGACAGGGGGAAAAAAGTACTACACCTTC; CDR3 protein: CASSQIGTGGKKYYTF
clone size: -; J gene: TRBJ2-2; V gene: TRBV2; D gene: -; CDR3 DNA: TGTGCCAGCAGCGTACAGGGGAACACCGGGGAGCTGTTTTTT; CDR3 protein: CASSVQGNTGELFF
clone size: -; J gene: TRBJ2-7; V gene: TRBV7-9; D gene: -; CDR3 DNA: TGTGCCAGCAGTCGTCCGGGGGATAGCCCCTACGAGCAGTACTTC; CDR3 protein: CASSRPGDSPYEQYF
clone size: -; J gene: TRBJ1-4; V gene: TRBV25-1; D gene: TRBD1; CDR3 DNA: TGTGCCAGCACCAGACAGGGGAGCAATGAAAAACTGTTTTTT; CDR3 protein: CASTRQGSNEKLFF
clone size: -; J gene: TRBJ2-7; V gene: TRBV12-5; D gene: TRBD2; CDR3 DNA: TGTGCTAGTGGCGTCGGGGGGGCGAACGAGCAGTACTTC; CDR3 protein: CASGVGGANEQYF